This section outlines one T cell receptor beta chain sequence together with its context. Its antigen is as yet unknown. Sequencing was performed with immunoSEQ multiplex PCR; in TCRdb, only in-frame clones are kept and a portion is missing. The sample consists of about 82,000 clones, 72% of them appearing once. The sample is drawn from a study of radiotherapy plus CTLA-4 blockade in lung cancer. Overall study results and limits: Early blood T cell clone changes and increased post-radiation serum interferon-beta were reportedly the strongest response predictors.

The ends lost 5 bases at V and 4 bases at J; junction bases unmatched: 4. Germline CDR1 is LNHDA and CDR2 is SQIVND (reference sequence). There are 14 residues in the CDR3. Sequenced here: peripheral blood, sampled from a patient treated with radiotherapy plus ipilimumab. The chain joins TRBV19 to TRBJ1-5, with TRBD1 matching over 8 bases. The TCR comes from a human donor with non-small cell lung cancer that progressed on radiotherapy plus ipilimumab. Here the CDR3 reads CASSRGQVNQPQHF. CDR3 coding DNA: TGTGCCAGTAGTCGGGGACAGGTTAATCAGCCCCAGCATTTT.